This T cell receptor beta chain was captured in a study of identical twins. The CDR3 is 13 amino acids. The V end lost 4 bases, the J end lost 2 bases, and 3 bases lay between the germline ends. Germline assignment: CDR1 SGHAT and CDR2 FQNNGV. TCRdb ran MiXCR on the 5' RACE reads and lists one entry per CDR3 protein. The sample lists about 240,000 distinct CDR3 sequences; about 10% were seen once. The specimen sequenced was memory T cells sorted from blood. The TCR sequence derives from a middle-aged man in good health. The V and J genes are TRBV11-2 and TRBJ2-6, with D unclear. Here the CDR3 reads CASSSAGANVLTF. CDR3 in DNA: TGTGCCAGCAGCTCTGCTGGGGCCAACGTCCTGACTTTC.